A selection of T cell receptor beta chains follows, all from one sample in a study of blood T cell repertoires in COVID-19. The table came from immunoSEQ multiplex PCR; TCRdb's copy has only in-frame clones and leaves some out. The data show about 220,000 clones, around 90% seen once. Sequenced input: PBMCs or T cells enriched from blood (not recorded which). The source of these receptors is a man under 40 who had been exposed to COVID-19. Both conserved end residues are part of each CDR3. A D gene is named only where the DNA matches it firmly. Clone sizes are given selectively: once, few, many, or a class where the clone is expanded.

j_gene: TRBJ2-2
v_gene: TRBV9
len: 13
d_gene: -
abundance: -
CDR3aa: CASSLQGLGELFF
CDR3nt: TGTGCCAGCAGCTTACAGGGTCTGGGGGAGCTGTTTTTT

j_gene: TRBJ2-3
v_gene: TRBV11-2
len: 15
d_gene: TRBD1
abundance: -
CDR3aa: CASSSGQGGADTQYF
CDR3nt: TGTGCCAGCAGCTCGGGACAGGGTGGAGCAGATACGCAGTATTTT

j_gene: TRBJ2-5
v_gene: TRBV15
len: 13
d_gene: -
abundance: -
CDR3aa: CATSKDPIETQYF
CDR3nt: TGTGCCACCAGCAAAGATCCCATAGAGACCCAGTACTTC

j_gene: TRBJ2-3
v_gene: TRBV5-1
len: 15
d_gene: TRBD2
abundance: -
CDR3aa: CASSSSGGALDTQYF
CDR3nt: TGCGCCAGCAGCTCTAGCGGGGGGGCCTTGGATACGCAGTATTTT

j_gene: TRBJ2-2
v_gene: TRBV7-2
len: 15
d_gene: -
abundance: once
CDR3aa: CASSLVGGDTGELFF
CDR3nt: TGTGCCAGCAGCTTAGTAGGGGGTGACACCGGGGAGCTGTTTTTT

j_gene: TRBJ1-1
v_gene: TRBV19
len: 15
d_gene: -
abundance: -
CDR3aa: CASRTRGGINTEAFF
CDR3nt: TGTGCCAGTAGGACCCGTGGGGGGATAAACACTGAAGCTTTCTTT

j_gene: TRBJ2-5
v_gene: TRBV5-1
len: 15
d_gene: TRBD1
abundance: -
CDR3aa: CASSTGTGLQETQYF
CDR3nt: TGCGCCAGCAGTACCGGGACAGGCCTCCAAGAGACCCAGTACTTC

j_gene: TRBJ2-3
v_gene: TRBV18
len: 13
d_gene: -
abundance: -
CDR3aa: CASYYRGTDTQYF
CDR3nt: TGTGCCAGCTACTATCGTGGCACAGATACGCAGTATTTT

j_gene: TRBJ2-1
v_gene: TRBV9
len: 16
d_gene: TRBD1
abundance: -
CDR3aa: CASSVAPGGPDNEQFF
CDR3nt: TGTGCCAGCAGCGTAGCTCCAGGGGGCCCCGACAATGAGCAGTTCTTC

j_gene: TRBJ2-3
v_gene: TRBV9
len: 14
d_gene: -
abundance: -
CDR3aa: CASSTQGNTDTQYF
CDR3nt: TGTGCCAGCAGCACTCAGGGTAACACAGATACGCAGTATTTT

j_gene: TRBJ2-5
v_gene: TRBV29-1
len: 16
d_gene: -
abundance: few
CDR3aa: CSVGEGFIYSQETQYF
CDR3nt: TGCAGCGTTGGCGAGGGTTTTATTTACAGCCAAGAGACCCAGTACTTC

j_gene: TRBJ2-1
v_gene: TRBV19
len: 14
d_gene: -
abundance: -
CDR3aa: CASRNSAYYNEQFF
CDR3nt: TGTGCCAGTAGGAACAGTGCGTACTACAATGAGCAGTTCTTC

j_gene: TRBJ1-2
v_gene: TRBV2
len: 12
d_gene: TRBD1
abundance: -
CDR3aa: CASRGQSYGYTF
CDR3nt: TGTGCCAGCAGGGGACAGAGCTATGGCTACACCTTC

j_gene: TRBJ1-6
v_gene: TRBV25-1
len: 17
d_gene: -
abundance: -
CDR3aa: CASSELEGGSHNSPLHF
CDR3nt: TGTGCCAGCAGTGAATTAGAGGGAGGAAGCCATAATTCACCCCTCCACTTT

j_gene: TRBJ2-5
v_gene: TRBV19
len: 13
d_gene: TRBD1
abundance: -
CDR3aa: CASRHRDRETQYF
CDR3nt: TGTGCCAGTAGACACCGGGACAGAGAGACCCAGTACTTC

j_gene: TRBJ2-1
v_gene: TRBV4-2
len: 16
d_gene: TRBD2
abundance: -
CDR3aa: CASSQKGTSGVNEQFF
CDR3nt: TGTGCCAGCAGCCAAAAAGGGACTAGCGGGGTCAATGAGCAGTTCTTC